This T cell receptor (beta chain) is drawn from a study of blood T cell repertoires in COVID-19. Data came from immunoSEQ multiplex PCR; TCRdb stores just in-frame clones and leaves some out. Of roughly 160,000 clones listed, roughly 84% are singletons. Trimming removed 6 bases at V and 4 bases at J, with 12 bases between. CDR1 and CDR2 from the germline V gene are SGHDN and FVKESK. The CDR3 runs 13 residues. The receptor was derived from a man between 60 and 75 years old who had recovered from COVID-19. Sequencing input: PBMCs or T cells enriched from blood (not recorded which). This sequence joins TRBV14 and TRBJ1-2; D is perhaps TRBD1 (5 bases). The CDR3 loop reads CASSPGTSYGYTF. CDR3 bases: TGTGCCAGCAGTCCGGGGACTTCCTATGGCTACACCTTC.